The clone carrying this T cell receptor beta chain was counted between two and nine times. Antigen specificity is unknown. The sample originates from a study of T-cell memory formation after mild COVID-19. Study overall: Largely, the TCR clusters proved donor specific. Study-level findings and limits: That cross-reactive memory joined was suggested by some responding clones appearing in pre-infection memory.

5'RACE, which relied on constant-segment primers, yielded TCR alpha and TCR beta cDNA libraries carrying sample barcodes and UMIs. TCRdb processed the 5' RACE reads anew with MiXCR; each CDR3 protein has one entry. The sample lists some 450,000 distinct CDR3 sequences, around 17% occurring once. This CDR3 is 14 amino acids long. Trimming stripped 7 bases from V and 2 bases from J, with 13 bases between. Sequenced: PBMCs or a T cell subset sorted from them (not recorded which). The source is a man between 18 and 29 years old who had mild COVID-19 (a few samples of this study predate the infection). Cell type and time point are not known. The rearrangement links TRBV12-3 or TRBV12-4 to TRBJ2-3; D gene unclear. The CDR3 reads CASIRSGYTDTQYF. CDR3 coding DNA: TGTGCCAGCATCAGAAGTGGTTACACAGATACGCAGTATTTT.